Shown below are 23 T cell receptor beta chains from a single sample sequenced in a study of cytomegalovirus exposure and HLA in healthy donors (dated by TCRdb to 2016 to 2017). The library was produced with the immunoSEQ multiplex PCR assay. A mixture of 60 forward primers for TCR Vbeta segments and 13 reverse primers for TCR Jbeta segments was used in the multiplex PCR. The clones in this table, taken by TCRdb from immuneACCESS, are in-frame only. Not every clone is retained; where verified, under half of the shortfall comes from an unresolved V gene, and the cause of the rest is unknown. The table for this sample lists about 43,000 clones. Under 2% of the sample lies in the top ten. Sequenced sample: PBMCs. These receptors came from a woman under 40 in good health and CMV-seronegative.

The chain recombines TRBV7-9 with TRBJ1-5; possible D gene TRBD1, 6 bases. Trimming left V 6 bases short and J 5 bases short, with 14 bases between. The CDR3 length is 14 residues. Germline CDR1 reads SEHNR; CDR2 reads FQNEAQ (reference sequence). Here the CDR3 reads CASSPLGGHQPQHF. CDR3 nucleotides: TGTGCCAGCAGTCCACTCGGGGGGCATCAGCCCCAGCATTTT.

The CDR3 reads CASSLRPTGTNEKLFF. DNA for the CDR3: TGCGCCAGCAGCCTTAGACCCACAGGGACTAATGAAAAACTGTTTTTT. The J gene is TRBJ1-4, the V gene TRBV5-1; possibly TRBD1 for D (6 bases). V dropped 4 bases and J dropped 2 bases, with 15 bases sitting between them. The germline V gene has CDR1 SGHRS and CDR2 YFSETQ. This CDR3 region has 16 residues.

V gene TRBV28 combines with J gene TRBJ2-2; tentatively, D is TRBD1 (5 bases). Trimming stripped 4 bases from V and 5 bases from J, with 8 bases between. CDR1 and CDR2 from the germline V gene are MDHEN and SYDVKM. The length of the CDR3 is 13 residues. The CDR3 spells CASSSQGTGELFF. The CDR3 DNA sequence: TGTGCCAGCAGTTCTCAGGGTACCGGGGAGCTGTTTTTT.

The rearrangement joins TRBV7-9 to TRBJ1-2, with D hard to call. Germline assignment: CDR1 SEHNR and CDR2 FQNEAQ (reference sequence). V was pared by 1 base and J by 7 bases, with 22 bases between. The CDR3 has 17 amino acids. CDR3 sequence (DNA): TGTGCCAGCAGCTTAGGGTCGAGGGATCTATCTCGAAGTGGCTACACCTTC. This encodes CASSLGSRDLSRSGYTF. The variable domain in full, completed from reference TRBV7-9 and TRBJ1-2, reads DTGVSQNPRHKITKRGQNVTFRCDPISEHNRLYWYRQTLGQGPEFLTYFQNEAQLEKSRLLSDRFSAERPKGSFSTLEIQRTEQGDSAMYLCASSLGSRDLSRSGYTFGSGTRLTVV.

The CDR3 protein is CASSPGSASYNEQFF. CDR3 bases: TGCGCCAGCAGCCCCGGGAGCGCCTCCTACAATGAGCAGTTCTTC. The chain joins TRBV5-1 to TRBJ2-1, with TRBD2 as a possible D gene (6 bases). There are 15 residues in the CDR3. V gave up 4 bases and J gave up 0 bases, with 11 bases separating them. Germline loops: CDR1 SGHRS, CDR2 YFSETQ. Full variable domain (rest looked up from reference TRBV5-1 and TRBJ2-1): KAGVTQTPRYLIKTRGQQVTLSCSPISGHRSVSWYQQTPGQGLQFLFEYFSETQRNKGNFPGRFSGRQFSNSRSEMNVSTLELGDSALYLCASSPGSASYNEQFFGPGTRLTVL.

Here the CDR3 DNA reads TGCGCCAGCAGCTTGGGTCGTTCCACCGGGGAGCTGTTTTTT. It is translated as CASSLGRSTGELFF. The rearrangement joins TRBV5-1 to TRBJ2-2; D ambiguous. Germline CDR1 reads SGHRS; CDR2 reads YFSETQ. The CDR3 length is 14 residues. The V end was cut by 0 bases, the J end by 4 bases, with 7 bases between.

The chain recombines TRBV18 with TRBJ2-7; 7 nucleotides match TRBD2. Looked up from germline, CDR1 is KGHSH and CDR2 is LQKENI. V shed 4 bases and J 3 bases; nucleotides not matched to a gene: 6. CDR3 length equals 14 residues. CDR3 amino acids: CASSRAGSFYEQYF. The CDR3 DNA reads TGTGCCAGCTCACGAGCGGGAAGCTTCTACGAGCAGTACTTC.

DNA for the CDR3: TGCGCCAGCAGCTTATTAGCGGGAGAATTTGGCAATGAGCAGTTCTTC. Translation gives CASSLLAGEFGNEQFF. The V call is TRBV5-1, the J call TRBJ2-1; TRBD2 matches at 9 bases. The V gene end was trimmed by 2 bases and the J gene end by 6 bases; junction bases not matched to a gene: 9. The CDR3 length is 16 residues. The germline V gene has CDR1 SGHRS and CDR2 YFSETQ.

V is TRBV7-3 and J is TRBJ2-2, with D possibly being TRBD1 (5 bases). This CDR3 has 14 amino acids. With 0 bases removed from V and 4 bases from J, the gap between germline ends came to 6 bases. Looked up from germline, CDR1 is SGHTA and CDR2 is FQGTGA. The CDR3 spells CASSLTQGTGELFF. CDR3 sequence (DNA): TGTGCCAGCAGCTTAACCCAGGGCACCGGGGAGCTGTTTTTT.

V is TRBV6-5 and J is TRBJ1-1, with D maybe TRBD1 (6 bases). CDR1 and CDR2 from the germline V gene are MNHEY and SVGAGI. V lost 0 bases to trimming and J lost 4 bases, with 12 bases between them. This CDR3 contains 15 residues. CDR3 DNA: TGTGCCAGCAGTTACTCGCAAACAGGGACCACTGAAGCTTTCTTT. Its protein product is CASSYSQTGTTEAFF.

Points on this clone: Its ends do not fully match the called genes, so a read error is possible. This rearrangement joins TRBV6-6 to TRBJ1-2, with 8 bases matching TRBD1. The germline V gene encodes CDR1 MNHNY and CDR2 SVGAGI (reference sequence). This CDR3 contains 12 residues. The CDR3 region is CLAARGLNGYTF. As DNA, the CDR3 is TGCCTGGCGGCCAGGGGGCTGAATGGCTACACCTTC.

The gene calls are TRBV19 and TRBJ2-1; a possible D gene is TRBD2 (5 bases). Germline CDR1 LNHDA, CDR2 SQIVND (reference sequence). The CDR3 length is 16 residues. V shed 3 bases and J shed 8 bases, with 20 bases lying between them. This CDR3 reads CASSIWAGSPGDEQFF. CDR3 nucleotides: TGTGCCAGTAGTATTTGGGCGGGCTCTCCCGGCGATGAGCAGTTCTTC.

J is TRBJ2-7 and V is TRBV9; 8 bases agree with TRBD2. The CDR3 is 15 amino acids. Germline V gives CDR1 SGDLS, CDR2 YYNGEE. With 0 bases clipped from V and 0 bases from J, the junction kept 2 bases outside the gene matches. The CDR3 reads CASSVDGGASYEQYF. CDR3 nucleotides: TGTGCCAGCAGCGTAGACGGGGGGGCCTCCTACGAGCAGTACTTC. The full variable domain, completed using reference TRBV9 and TRBJ2-7, is DSGVTQTPKHLITATGQRVTLRCSPRSGDLSVYWYQQSLDQGLQFLIQYYNGEERAKGNILERFSAQQFPDLHSELNLSSLELGDSALYFCASSVDGGASYEQYFGPGTRLTVT.

The V and J genes are TRBV27 and TRBJ2-1, with D possibly TRBD1 on 8 matching bases. The V end lost 7 bases, the J end lost 5 bases, and 18 bases lay between the germline ends. CDR1 MNHEY and CDR2 SMNVEV come from the germline V gene (reference sequence). There are 15 residues in the CDR3. The CDR3 protein is CASTSGGAGDNEQFF. The CDR3 DNA reads TGTGCCAGCACCTCAGGGGGCGCGGGGGACAATGAGCAGTTCTTC.

This rearrangement joins TRBV28 to TRBJ1-1; 7 bases are a match to TRBD1. This CDR3 has 14 amino acids. V dropped 2 bases and J dropped 6; count of bases not matched to a gene: 6. Germline-derived CDR1 and CDR2 are MDHEN and SYDVKM. CDR3 in DNA: TGTGCCAGCAGTTTAGGACAGGAGGTATCTGAAGCTTTCTTT. It is translated as CASSLGQEVSEAFF.

The chain has TRBV9 and TRBJ2-6; D might be TRBD2 (7 bases). There are 19 residues in the CDR3. The V end lost 4 bases, the J end lost 0 bases, and 20 bases lay between the germline ends. Germline V gene data show CDR1 as SGDLS and CDR2 as YYNGEE. CDR3 region: CASSNKGGTGGSGANVLTF. The DNA of the CDR3 is TGTGCCAGCAGCAACAAAGGGGGGACGGGGGGCTCTGGGGCCAACGTCCTGACTTTC. The full variable domain, in which reference TRBV9 and TRBJ2-6 provide the parts outside the CDR3, is DSGVTQTPKHLITATGQRVTLRCSPRSGDLSVYWYQQSLDQGLQFLIQYYNGEERAKGNILERFSAQQFPDLHSELNLSSLELGDSALYFCASSNKGGTGGSGANVLTFGAGSRLTVL.

This sequence joins TRBV19 and TRBJ1-5; 8 nucleotides line up with TRBD1. Germline V gene lookup returns CDR1 LNHDA and CDR2 SQIVND (reference sequence). J gave up 6 bases and V 5 bases, and 12 bases lay outside the gene matches. The CDR3 length is 16 residues. The CDR3 loop reads CASSYGAGGGGQPQHF. CDR3 coding DNA: TGTGCCAGTAGTTATGGGGCAGGGGGCGGAGGTCAGCCCCAGCATTTT.

The chain links TRBV30 to TRBJ2-1; 10 nucleotides line up with TRBD2. V shed 2 bases, J shed 3 bases, and the junction held 4 bases outside the gene matches. The germline V gene encodes CDR1 GTSNPN and CDR2 SVGIG (reference sequence). The CDR3 runs 15 residues. The CDR3 nucleotides read TGTGCCTGGAGTCCCGGGACTAGCGACTACAATGAGCAGTTCTTC. Its translation: CAWSPGTSDYNEQFF.

This rearrangement joins TRBV7-9 to TRBJ2-1, with a weak D call TRBD1 (5 bases). CDR1 SEHNR and CDR2 FQNEAQ come from the germline V gene (reference sequence). V was trimmed by 2 bases and J by 10 bases, leaving 12 bases between them. The CDR3 sequence is 13 residues long. CDR3 region: CASSLPGSYEQFF. The CDR3 DNA is TGTGCCAGCAGCTTACCAGGGTCTTACGAGCAGTTCTTC.

On this clone itself: One end of the junction varies from germline; a read error may be responsible. The V gene is TRBV4-2, the J gene TRBJ2-1; the match to TRBD2 covers 7 bases. The CDR3 contains 15 residues. Germline CDR1 LGHNA, CDR2 YNFKEQ. The DNA for the CDR3 is TGTGCCAGCAGCCTTAAGCGGGACTCCGACAATGAGCAGTTCTTC. Its translation is CASSLKRDSDNEQFF.

V gene TRBV29-1 combines with J gene TRBJ2-5, with a tentative D call TRBD2 (6 bases). The J call may be faulty, since TRBJ2-7 better matches the DNA end. CDR1 is SQVTM and CDR2 is ANQGSEA in the germline V gene. The CDR3 is made up of 14 amino acids. CDR3 nucleotide sequence: TGCAGCGCCGGCCGTAAGGGACTCTCCTACGAGCAGTACTTC. It encodes CSAGRKGLSYEQYF.

This chain links TRBV18 with TRBJ2-1; possible D gene TRBD2, 5 bases. Germline V lookup: CDR1 KGHSH, CDR2 LQKENI. The CDR3 sequence is 13 residues long. V dropped 2 bases and J dropped 6 bases, with 8 bases sitting between them. CDR3 amino acids: CASSPTSTNEQFF. The CDR3 DNA is TGTGCCAGCTCACCAACTAGTACCAATGAGCAGTTCTTC.

The chain recombines TRBV4-1 with TRBJ2-7, with 8 bases aligning to TRBD2. Germline lookup yields CDR1 MGHRA and CDR2 YSYEKL. The CDR3 runs to 16 residues. The ends lost 0 bases at V and 1 base at J; junction bases unmatched: 5. In DNA, the CDR3 is TGCGCCAGCAGCCAAGATTTCCTAGCGGGTTCCTACGAGCAGTACTTC. Encoded protein: CASSQDFLAGSYEQYF.